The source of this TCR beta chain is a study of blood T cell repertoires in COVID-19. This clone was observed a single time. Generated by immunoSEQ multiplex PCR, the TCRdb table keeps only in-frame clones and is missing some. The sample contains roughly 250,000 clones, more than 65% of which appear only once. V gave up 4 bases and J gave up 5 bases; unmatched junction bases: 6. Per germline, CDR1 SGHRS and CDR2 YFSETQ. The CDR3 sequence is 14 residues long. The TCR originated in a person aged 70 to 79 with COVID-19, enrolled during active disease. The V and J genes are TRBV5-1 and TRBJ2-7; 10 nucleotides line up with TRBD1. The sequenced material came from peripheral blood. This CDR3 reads CASSIGQGGDEQYF. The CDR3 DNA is TGCGCCAGCAGCATTGGACAGGGGGGTGACGAGCAGTACTTC.